The clone carrying this T cell receptor (beta chain) was observed once. This sample is drawn from a study of cytomegalovirus exposure and HLA in healthy donors. Vbeta (60) and Jbeta (13) primers were used in the PCR. Assay used: immunoSEQ multiplex PCR; TCRdb lists only in-frame clones, some missing. The sample holds tens of thousands of clones; about 70% are singletons and the top ten take 11%. V shed 7 bases and J shed 9 bases, with 9 bases lying between them. Germline CDR1 and CDR2: MNHNS and SASEGT. This CDR3 has 10 residues. The TCR was taken from a woman in her twenties or thirties in good health and CMV-seronegative. The chain is built from TRBV6-1 and TRBJ1-1; D gene ambiguous. Sequences were obtained from PBMCs. As DNA, the CDR3 is TGTGCCAGCACCGACTTTAAAGCTTTCTTT. Its translation: CASTDFKAFF.